This T cell receptor beta chain was sequenced during a study of OX40 agonist ivuxolimab in advanced cancers. Across the study: The patients got ivuxolimab, which is an agonistic anti-OX40 (CD134) antibody. Participants could have had prior anti-PD-1, anti-PD-L1 or anti-CTLA-4 therapy, and about 37% had some. Study-level results: There was clonal expansion of CD4+ and CD8+ blood T cells by week 6 at 0.1 to 3.0 mg/kg.

The trim removed 4 bases at V and 5 bases at J, leaving 4 bases unmatched. Germline lookup yields CDR1 MNHEY and CDR2 SMNVEV (reference sequence). This CDR3 region has 14 residues. Patients had blood sampled at baseline and again on cycle 4 day 1 and cycle 7 day 1. Concerning this clone: What it recognizes is unknown.

Libraries were prepared by immunoSEQ multiplex PCR; TCRdb keeps only in-frame clonotypes and omits some of them. Here the sample spans about 23,000 clones, approximately 81% being singletons. This sequence joins TRBV27 and TRBJ2-2; TRBD1 aligns across 7 bases. The source was CD4+ or CD8+ T cells sorted from blood, collected in a trial of the OX40 agonist ivuxolimab. The sequence came from an adult with an advanced solid tumor such as melanoma, head and neck, liver or kidney cancer. For the CDR3, the DNA is TGTGCCAGCAGTTACGCGACAGGGACCGGGGAGCTGTTTTTT. This sequence encodes CASSYATGTGELFF.